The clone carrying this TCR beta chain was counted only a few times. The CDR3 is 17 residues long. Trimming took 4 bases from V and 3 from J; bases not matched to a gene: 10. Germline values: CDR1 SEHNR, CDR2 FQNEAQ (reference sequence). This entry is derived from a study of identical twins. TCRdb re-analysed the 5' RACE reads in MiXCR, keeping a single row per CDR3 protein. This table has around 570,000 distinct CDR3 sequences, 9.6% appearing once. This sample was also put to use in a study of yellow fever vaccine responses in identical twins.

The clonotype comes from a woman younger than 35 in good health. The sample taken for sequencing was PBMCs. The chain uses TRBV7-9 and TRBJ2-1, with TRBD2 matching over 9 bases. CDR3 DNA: TGTGCCAGCAGCTCGGCGGGACTAGCATCTCTCTACAATGAGCAGTTCTTC. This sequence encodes CASSSAGLASLYNEQFF.